The subject of this entry is one T cell receptor beta chain. What it recognizes is unknown. TCRdb processed the reads anew with MiXCR; each CDR3 protein has one entry. The repertoire includes about 360,000 distinct CDR3 sequences, nearly 35% of them detected once, and about 14% sits in the top ten. Looked up from germline, CDR1 is KGHSH and CDR2 is LQKENI. The CDR3 length is 17 residues. V lost 2 bases, J lost 5 bases, and 19 bases lay in between. This entry is derived from a study of T cell repertoires in cytomegalovirus infection. V gene TRBV18 combines with J gene TRBJ2-1, with D possibly being TRBD2 (6 bases). This receptor was obtained from a human donor in good health (CMV status not recorded). Some clones in this sample may be carry-over from other donors' samples. Source: cultured PBMCs, taken from culture after CMV antigen stimulation. CDR3 sequence reads: CASSPMRPAGTDNEQFF. DNA of the CDR3: TGTGCCAGCTCACCAATGAGGCCTGCGGGAACAGACAATGAGCAGTTCTTC.